This entry describes one T cell receptor (beta chain). Antigen unknown. The PCR ran on 60 Vbeta and 13 Jbeta primers. TCRdb keeps only in-frame clones here, not all; method: immunoSEQ multiplex PCR. The sample lists some 180,000 clones, around 80% occurring once. This sample was taken from a study of cytomegalovirus exposure and HLA in healthy donors. Overall study results and limits: A later analysis showed HLA-associated TCR beta chains outstripping equally common others in clonal expansion. Association of a missense DCLRE1C variant with TCR beta V- and J-gene trimming was reported in a later analysis.

The CDR3 has 15 amino acids. V was clipped by 2 bases and J by 7 bases; unmatched bases: 0. Germline V gene sequence: CDR1 MNHEY, CDR2 SVGAGI. The gene calls are TRBV6-5 and TRBJ2-1; 15 bases are a match to TRBD2. The sequencing sample was made of PBMCs. This clonotype was obtained from a woman aged 25-40 years in good health and CMV-seropositive. The CDR3 reads CASSYGTSGGNEQFF. The CDR3 DNA follows: TGTGCCAGCAGTTACGGGACTAGCGGGGGGAATGAGCAGTTCTTC.